This T cell receptor beta chain emerged from a study of regulatory T cells in long-lasting Graves disease (dated by TCRdb to 2020 to 2022). Some background on the complete study: In the newly diagnosed Graves' disease group, patients had been taking antithyroid drugs for less than 3 months. The study was conducted in China and was registered as a clinical trial. A total of some 33 samples were covered by TCR sequencing, comprising some 13 persistent and around 20 newly diagnosed Graves' disease patients. Peripheral blood TCR sequencing and RNA sequencing compared persistent Graves' disease patients with newly diagnosed Graves' disease patients.

Study-level results and caveats: Preferential use of TRBV28, TRBJ1-2 and TRBJ2-5 was observed in persistent disease, whereas TRBV20-1 and TRBJ2-1 were favored in newly diagnosed disease. Patients with persistent disease shared more public clonotypes (around 2,700) than newly diagnosed patients did (around 930). Compared with newly diagnosed patients, patients with persistent Graves' disease had lower TCR Shannon entropy and fewer highly expanded clones, which suggests clonal expansion. The small sample size was acknowledged by the authors as a limitation that may reduce accuracy. Sequencing and analysis were limited to the TCR beta chain. The study examined only peripheral blood because the primary lesion, thyroid tissue, could not be accessed.

The library was prepared using multiplex PCR. Sequenced on an Illumina HiSeq 4000. TCR beta libraries were built with iRepertoire HTBI primers and Arm-PCR amplification of CDR3 regions. PCR products were gel purified before sequencing. As for the original processing: Gene usage analysis of CDR3 amino acid clonotypes used the 62 TRBV and about 14 TRBJ segments found across samples. COPE and FqMerger were used to merge the filtered high-quality paired reads into contigs. BLAST was used to align contigs to the IMGT TRBV, TRBD and TRBJ reference genes, and CDR3 was defined following IMGT. Clonotypes above 0.1% frequency were classified as highly expanded clones. Shannon entropy was used to measure repertoire diversity, and the Gini coefficient was used to measure V-J evenness. A clonotype found in more than one individual was treated as public. The raw public reads went through TCRdb reprocessing: fastp at Q25, MiXCR clone calling, in-frame beta chains kept. For every CDR3 protein sequence, its rows merge into one entry that carries the most common genes and DNA. The V and J calls were not made by the authors but by TCRdb's processing. The sample table shows 250,000 or so distinct CDR3 sequences, and 20% to 25% are seen once. About 14% of the sample belongs to the ten largest clones.

Turning to this clonotype: Its target antigen remains unknown. One end of the junction is discordant with germline, which a read error may explain.

This sample's time point label indicates: newly diagnosed GD, antithyroid drugs for less than 3 months. RNA was extracted from PBMCs in TRIzol for both TCR sequencing and RNA sequencing. Graves' disease was diagnosed according to American Thyroid Association guidelines. The patients came from an endocrinology department in Xi'an, China. Each patient gave about 10 milliliters of peripheral blood, collected in an EDTA anticoagulant tube. PBMCs were isolated by Ficoll Paque Plus density gradient separation without further T cell sorting. RNA quality was checked with an Agilent 2100 Bioanalyzer and agarose gel, and concentration with a NanoDrop 2000. Including the terminal cysteine and phenylalanine, the CDR3 comprises 14 residues. Just CDR3 DNA is preserved here, 42 bases in frame from base 1.

The receptor's source is a female donor with Graves disease. Source: peripheral blood mononuclear cells (PBMCs), taken at new diagnosis, from a patient treated with antithyroid drugs. The V and J genes are TRBV12-3 or TRBV12-4 and TRBJ1-4; the D gene remains uncertain. In nucleotide form, the sequence is TGTGCCAGCAGTTTCCGGGCGGGAAATGGAAAACTGTTTTTT. The encoded protein is CASSFRAGNGKLFF.